This T cell receptor beta chain was found in a study of CD8 T cells in Susac syndrome. The length of the CDR3 is 15 residues. CDR1 KGHSH and CDR2 LQKENI come from the germline V gene. V was clipped by 3 bases and J by 3 bases, with 12 bases between them. Reverse transcription used roughly 0.5 to 1 ug RNA and random hexamers. In TCRdb, the immunoSEQ multiplex PCR reads were re-called with MiXCR into one record per CDR3 protein. The sample yields 100,000 or so distinct CDR3 sequences, about nine tenths seen once. This clonotype was detected once. This chain connects TRBV18 to TRBJ1-5; D is perhaps TRBD1 (6 bases). Material for sequencing was CD4+ T cells from PBMCs. The receptor's source is a human donor in good health. CDR3 coding DNA: TGTGCCAGCTCACCCGCAGGGGTGGCCAATCAGCCCCAGCATTTT. Amino acid sequence: CASSPAGVANQPQHF.